One and the same sample provided the 30 T cell receptor beta chains below, sequenced in a study of CD8 T cells in Susac syndrome. Random hexamers were used to reverse transcribe the RNA input (about 0.5 to 1 ug). MiXCR, run by TCRdb on the immunoSEQ multiplex PCR reads, gives a single entry per CDR3 protein. Among about 190,000 distinct CDR3 sequences listed, 90% to 97% were seen once. Source material: CD4+ T cells from PBMCs. These receptors were collected from a human donor with Susac syndrome.

The chain employs TRBV7-9 and TRBJ1-2; D is undetermined. The germline V gene encodes CDR1 SEHNR and CDR2 FQNEAQ (reference sequence). Deletions cut 5 bases from V and 4 bases from J, with 17 bases between. The CDR3 has 15 residues. The chain's CDR3 is CASSVNSPVPYGYTF. DNA for the CDR3: TGTGCCAGCAGCGTCAACAGTCCAGTACCCTATGGCTACACCTTC.

In DNA form, the CDR3 reads TGTGCCTGGAGTGTACGAGGGATAGAAGGCTACACCTTC. Encoded protein: CAWSVRGIEGYTF. This chain joins TRBV30 and TRBJ1-2; the D is unclear. Germline V lookup: CDR1 GTSNPN, CDR2 SVGIG (reference sequence). V lost 0 bases and J 8 bases, leaving 13 bases between the germline ends. This CDR3 region has 13 residues.

V and J are TRBV24-1 and TRBJ2-2; either TRBD1 or TRBD2 may supply D (5 bases each). V dropped 0 bases and J dropped 1 base, with 14 bases sitting between them. CDR3 length: 18 residues. CDR1 and CDR2 from the germline V gene are KGHDR and SFDVKD. The CDR3 nucleotides read TGTGCCACCAGTGATTTGCGTCCGGGACGGTTGAACACCGGGGAGCTGTTTTTT. Protein: CATSDLRPGRLNTGELFF.

CDR3 sequence reads: CASSGRQGSPYEQYF. The CDR3 nucleotides are TGTGCCAGCAGTGGTCGACAGGGGAGCCCCTACGAGCAGTACTTC. The gene calls are TRBV5-4 and TRBJ2-7; 8 nucleotides align to TRBD1. CDR3 length equals 15 residues. Per germline, CDR1 SGHNT and CDR2 YYREEE (reference sequence). With V trimmed by 5 bases and J by 2 bases, 9 bases remained unmatched.

The gene calls are TRBV29-1 and TRBJ2-3; 7 nucleotides align to TRBD1. Germline-derived CDR1 and CDR2 are SQVTM and ANQGSEA. CDR3 length equals 12 residues. With V trimmed by 8 bases and J by 2 bases, 4 bases remained unmatched. In DNA, the CDR3 is TGCAGCCAGGGACAGTCCACAGATACGCAGTATTTT. Residues: CSQGQSTDTQYF.

In this sample, this clonotype turned up once. The V gene is TRBV30, the J gene TRBJ2-1; 8 bases match TRBD2. V dropped 3 bases and J dropped 3; count of bases not matched to a gene: 13. Germline V lookup: CDR1 GTSNPN, CDR2 SVGIG (reference sequence). The CDR3 loop spans 17 amino acids. CDR3: CAWSRGGAGGLYNEQFF. CDR3 coding DNA: TGTGCCTGGAGCCGAGGAGGGGCGGGGGGCCTCTACAATGAGCAGTTCTTC.

The J gene is TRBJ2-5, the V gene TRBV4-3, with TRBD2 as a possible D gene (6 bases). V was pared by 1 base and J by 5 bases, with 11 bases between. In germline, CDR1 is LGHNA, CDR2 YSLEER. The CDR3 contains 14 residues. The CDR3 nucleotides are TGCGCCAGCAGCCAAGGCACGGGGGTCGAGACCCAGTACTTC. It is translated as CASSQGTGVETQYF.

The chain uses TRBV2 and TRBJ1-1; D not resolved. The CDR3 runs 14 residues. Trimming shortened V by 9 bases and J by 1 base, and 15 bases separated the two germline ends. Germline V gene sequence: CDR1 SNHLY, CDR2 FYNNEI. Here the CDR3 reads CASPGRRGNTEAFF. The CDR3 DNA sequence: TGTGCCAGTCCCGGGAGACGGGGGAACACTGAAGCTTTCTTT.

The genes are TRBV29-1 and TRBJ1-1; tentative D call: TRBD1 (5 bases). This CDR3 is built from 15 residues. The V end was cut by 5 bases, the J end by 1 base, with 17 bases between. Germline V gene sequence: CDR1 SQVTM, CDR2 ANQGSEA. For the CDR3, the DNA is TGCAGCGTTTTGGGACGGGCCGACAAGAACACTGAAGCTTTCTTT. Its protein is CSVLGRADKNTEAFF. The whole variable domain, filled in from reference TRBV29-1 and TRBJ1-1, reads SAVISQKPSRDICQRGTSLTIQCQVDSQVTMMFWYRQQPGQSLTLIATANQGSEATYESGFVIDKFPISRPNLTFSTLTVSNMSPEDSSIYLCSVLGRADKNTEAFFGQGTRLTVV.

The V and J genes are TRBV5-1 and TRBJ2-7; D call uncertain. The V end lost 2 bases, the J end lost 0 bases, and 9 bases lay between the germline ends. This CDR3 contains 14 residues. Germline CDR1 SGHRS, CDR2 YFSETQ. The CDR3 nucleotides read TGCGCCAGCAGCTTTGCAGCAGGCTCCTACGAGCAGTACTTC. The encoded protein is CASSFAAGSYEQYF.

This chain connects TRBV28 to TRBJ2-7, with 7 bases aligning to TRBD1. Germline V gives CDR1 MDHEN, CDR2 SYDVKM. With V trimmed by 4 bases and J by 2 bases, 8 bases remained unmatched. This CDR3 has 15 residues. This chain's CDR3 is CASSSRDSTTYEQYF. The CDR3 coding sequence is TGTGCCAGCAGTTCTCGGGACAGCACAACCTACGAGCAGTACTTC.

The genes are TRBV9 and TRBJ2-7; 7 bases fit TRBD2. Germline-derived CDR1 and CDR2 are SGDLS and YYNGEE. J was trimmed by 2 bases and V by 4 bases; bases with no gene match: 6. The CDR3 contains 14 residues. The CDR3 sequence is CASSRDGLAYEQYF. The CDR3 DNA sequence: TGTGCCAGCAGCCGCGATGGACTAGCCTACGAGCAGTACTTC.

The V gene is TRBV6-1, the J gene TRBJ1-5; D unresolved. CDR3 length: 16 amino acids. Germline V gene lookup returns CDR1 MNHNS and CDR2 SASEGT. Trimming cost V 8 bases and J 0 bases, with 17 bases left between them. The CDR3 DNA reads TGTGCCAGCCGCAAAGATACGGGGTATAGCAATCAGCCCCAGCATTTT. As protein: CASRKDTGYSNQPQHF.

J is TRBJ2-5 and V is TRBV14; D is ambiguous. Germline lookup yields CDR1 SGHDN and CDR2 FVKESK. The germline V and J ends were trimmed by 2 bases and 5 bases, with 6 bases remaining between them. The CDR3 runs to 12 residues. The CDR3 nucleotides are TGTGCCAGCAGCCAAAACCGGGAGACCCAGTACTTC. It translates to CASSQNRETQYF. The variable domain in full, completed from reference TRBV14 and TRBJ2-5, reads EAGVTQFPSHSVIEKGQTVTLRCDPISGHDNLYWYRRVMGKEIKFLLHFVKESKQDESGMPNNRFLAERTGGTYSTLKVQPAELEDSGVYFCASSQNRETQYFGPGTRLLVL.

The chain joins TRBV3-1 to TRBJ2-7; a possible D gene is TRBD2 (5 bases). CDR3 length: 13 amino acids. Germline assignment: CDR1 LGHDT and CDR2 YNNKEL (reference sequence). The CDR3 reads CAAGRAPSYEQYF. In DNA form, the CDR3 reads TGTGCAGCCGGGCGGGCCCCCTCCTACGAGCAGTACTTC.

The chain combines TRBV15 with TRBJ1-6; D may be TRBD1 (5 bases). V was clipped by 8 bases and J by 4 bases, with 27 bases between them. The CDR3 runs to 19 residues. Germline loops: CDR1 LNHNV, CDR2 YYDKDF (reference sequence). The CDR3 sequence is CATPAGPRDPGGYNSPLHF. Here the CDR3 DNA reads TGTGCCACCCCGGCAGGGCCCCGGGACCCGGGGGGATATAATTCACCCCTCCACTTT.

The chain couples TRBV20-1 to TRBJ1-3; D unresolved. The ends were cut back, 0 bases at V and 0 bases at J, with 9 bases in the middle. CDR3 length: 15 residues. In germline, CDR1 is DFQATT, CDR2 SNEGSKA (reference sequence). The CDR3 DNA is TGCAGTGCTAGAGATTTTAGGAGCTCTGGAAACACCATATATTTT. Translating it yields CSARDFRSSGNTIYF.

The sample holds one count of this clonotype. The chain carries TRBV20-1 and TRBJ2-3, with TRBD1 matching over 7 bases. The V and J ends lost 6 bases and 6 bases, in that order; junction bases with no gene match: 9. The CDR3 loop spans 13 amino acids. Germline V lookup: CDR1 DFQATT, CDR2 SNEGSKA (reference sequence). The CDR3 sequence: CSAVETGSDTQYF. For the CDR3, the DNA is TGCAGTGCAGTAGAGACAGGGAGCGATACGCAGTATTTT.

The V gene is TRBV7-9, the J gene TRBJ1-4, with 8 bases lining up with TRBD1. The CDR3 has 14 amino acids. V shed 8 bases, J shed 5 bases, and the junction held 7 bases outside the gene matches. Germline V gives CDR1 SEHNR, CDR2 FQNEAQ (reference sequence). CDR3 in amino acids: CASGQGMGNEKLFF. CDR3 in DNA: TGTGCCAGCGGACAGGGAATGGGGAATGAAAAACTGTTTTTT.

The chain is built from TRBV20-1 and TRBJ2-1; 10 bases are a match to TRBD2. V trimming: 3 bases; J trimming: 7 bases; junction bases outside the gene matches: 6. Germline V gives CDR1 DFQATT, CDR2 SNEGSKA (reference sequence). The CDR3 is 14 amino acids. Here the CDR3 DNA reads TGCAGTGCTAGGAGCGGGGGGGCGCAAAATGAGCAGTTCTTC. Its translation is CSARSGGAQNEQFF.

J is TRBJ2-1 and V is TRBV19; D may be TRBD2 (5 bases). The CDR3 is 14 amino acids. CDR1 is LNHDA and CDR2 is SQIVND in the germline V gene (reference sequence). Trimming pared 5 bases from V and 0 bases from J, leaving 8 bases between. CDR3 sequence (DNA): TGTGCCAGTAGTCGTAGCGCCTCCTACAATGAGCAGTTCTTC. Residues: CASSRSASYNEQFF.

J is TRBJ1-2 and V is TRBV28, with 8 bases that match TRBD1. This CDR3 comprises 14 residues. Germline trimming cut 6 bases from V and 6 bases from J; bases unmatched to any gene: 9. The germline gives CDR1 MDHEN, CDR2 SYDVKM. DNA of the CDR3: TGTGCCAGCAGCCCACCCGGACAGGGACATGGCTACACCTTC. This encodes CASSPPGQGHGYTF.

This chain links TRBV12-3 or TRBV12-4 with TRBJ1-5; tentative D call: TRBD1 (6 bases). Trimming took 2 bases from V and 5 from J, leaving 10 bases between them. The CDR3 is made up of 14 amino acids. The CDR3 DNA sequence: TGTGCCAGCAGTTTATGGGGGGCTGATCAGCCCCAGCATTTT. It translates to CASSLWGADQPQHF.

V gene TRBV2 combines with J gene TRBJ1-1; D is unresolved. Trimming shortened V by 6 bases and J by 1 base, and 9 bases separated the two germline ends. The germline V gene has CDR1 SNHLY and CDR2 FYNNEI. The CDR3 covers 13 residues. The chain's CDR3 is CASRRYRNTEAFF. CDR3 bases: TGTGCCAGCAGACGATACAGGAACACTGAAGCTTTCTTT.

The chain employs TRBV20-1 and TRBJ2-7; D possibly corresponds to TRBD1 (6 bases). Deletions cut 6 bases from V and 0 bases from J, with 15 bases between. Germline V CDR1 and CDR2: DFQATT, SNEGSKA (reference sequence). The CDR3 totals 14 residues. CDR3 protein: CSADTGRNSYEQYF. CDR3 nucleotides: TGCAGTGCAGATACAGGGCGCAACTCCTACGAGCAGTACTTC.

The gene calls are TRBV23-1 and TRBJ1-1; D is undetermined. TRBV23-1 is annotated as an ORF whose role is uncertain. Trimming took 3 bases from V and 0 from J, leaving 5 bases between them. This CDR3 is built from 13 residues. The CDR3 spells CASSHGLNTEAFF. CDR3 in DNA: TGCGCCAGCAGTCACGGATTGAACACTGAAGCTTTCTTT.

The J gene is TRBJ2-3, the V gene TRBV19; D is uncertain. Germline CDR1 LNHDA, CDR2 SQIVND (reference sequence). V dropped 5 bases and J dropped 1 base, with 13 bases sitting between them. The CDR3 is 15 amino acids. The CDR3 DNA reads TGTGCCAGTAGTTCTAAGATAGGCGGCACAGATACGCAGTATTTT. Translation gives CASSSKIGGTDTQYF.

V usage is TRBV4-1 and J usage is TRBJ1-4, with 7 bases fitting TRBD1. This CDR3 comprises 19 residues. Germline CDR1 and CDR2: MGHRA and YSYEKL. After removal of 3 bases from V and 0 bases from J, the junction contained 13 bases not matched to a gene. The CDR3 reads CASSHPADNRGSTNEKLFF. CDR3 sequence (DNA): TGCGCCAGCAGCCATCCCGCGGACAACAGGGGCTCAACTAATGAAAAACTGTTTTTT.

This chain joins TRBV12-3 or TRBV12-4 and TRBJ2-5; the D is unclear. V lost 2 bases, J lost 1 base, and 11 bases lay in between. The CDR3 length is 15 residues. The CDR3 bases are TGTGCCAGCAGTTTACAGAAGAGTCTCCAAGAGACCCAGTACTTC. Translation: CASSLQKSLQETQYF.

The rearrangement links TRBV20-1 to TRBJ2-5; 13 bases are shared with TRBD2. The CDR3 has 13 residues. Germline loops: CDR1 DFQATT, CDR2 SNEGSKA (reference sequence). J lost 5 bases, V lost 5 bases, and 2 bases had no gene match. In DNA form, the CDR3 reads TGCAGTGCTCCGACTAGCGGGGGGGAGACCCAGTACTTC. Translation gives CSAPTSGGETQYF.